This T cell receptor (beta chain) was sequenced for a study of blood T cell repertoires in COVID-19. From germline, CDR1 is LNHDA and CDR2 SQIVND (reference sequence). Trimming cost V 2 bases and J 6 bases, with 11 bases left between them. The CDR3 length is 14 residues. Sequencing used immunoSEQ multiplex PCR; TCRdb keeps in-frame clones, though not all of them. The repertoire holds fewer than 200,000 clones, with approximately 82% as singletons. Sequenced material: peripheral blood. The receptor's source is a woman between 40 and 50 years old with COVID-19, enrolled during active disease. This rearrangement joins TRBV19 to TRBJ2-1; D perhaps matches TRBD2 (6 bases). This chain's CDR3 is CASSISAGSNEQFF. In DNA, the CDR3 is TGTGCCAGTAGTATATCGGCGGGAAGCAATGAGCAGTTCTTC.